These 14 T cell receptor beta chains were all obtained from the same sample, sequenced in a study of blood T cell repertoires in COVID-19. Using immunoSEQ multiplex PCR, the repertoire was profiled, and TCRdb retains in-frame clones only, with some absent. The table shows roughly 150,000 clones, with roughly nine tenths occurring only once. Material: peripheral blood. The receptors here all came from a man between 18 and 35 years old with COVID-19, enrolled during active disease.

The gene calls are TRBV7-2 and TRBJ2-7; D is possibly TRBD2 (6 bases). Germline V lookup: CDR1 SGHTA, CDR2 FQGNSA. The V and J ends lost 4 bases and 3 bases respectively, with 13 bases between them. The CDR3 is 14 residues long. DNA of the CDR3: TGTGCCAGCAGCTCCGTGGAGGGGAGCTACGAGCAGTACTTC. This sequence encodes CASSSVEGSYEQYF.

The V gene is TRBV7-2, the J gene TRBJ2-3; D remains unclear. The CDR3 runs to 14 residues. Trimming pared 7 bases from V and 1 base from J, leaving 12 bases between. Germline V lookup: CDR1 SGHTA, CDR2 FQGNSA. CDR3 amino acids: CASIIDIRTDTQYF. DNA of the CDR3: TGTGCCAGCATCATTGACATCCGCACAGATACGCAGTATTTT.

The chain links TRBV29-1 to TRBJ2-3; D is unresolved. The CDR3 runs 13 residues. CDR1 SQVTM and CDR2 ANQGSEA come from the germline V gene. V shed 4 bases and J shed 3 bases, with 11 bases lying between them. CDR3 amino acids: CSVVSGSTDTQYF. CDR3 in DNA: TGCAGCGTTGTATCAGGTTCGACAGATACGCAGTATTTT.

V is TRBV30 and J is TRBJ1-3; D may be TRBD1 (5 bases). The CDR3 length is 18 residues. The V end was cut by 1 base, the J end by 3 bases, with 22 bases between. Germline lookup yields CDR1 GTSNPN and CDR2 SVGIG (reference sequence). CDR3 sequence: CAWSAQGSGRALGNTIYF. The CDR3 DNA reads TGTGCCTGGAGTGCCCAAGGGTCGGGCAGGGCCCTTGGAAACACCATATATTTT.

The chain uses TRBV10-2 and TRBJ2-1, with 9 bases that match TRBD2. The CDR3 sequence is 16 residues long. J gave up 0 bases and V 3 bases, and 3 bases lay outside the gene matches. Germline CDR1 and CDR2: WSHSY and SAAADI. The CDR3 reads CASSDLAGSSYNEQFF. For the CDR3, the DNA is TGCGCCAGCAGTGACCTAGCGGGAAGCTCCTACAATGAGCAGTTCTTC.

The chain joins TRBV27 to TRBJ2-2, with D possibly matching TRBD2 (6 bases). V was clipped by 5 bases and J by 1 base, with 17 bases between them. This CDR3 region has 17 residues. The V gene's germline CDR1 is MNHEY and CDR2 SMNVEV (reference sequence). Here the CDR3 DNA reads TGTGCCAGCAGTGCTTCTTTAGCGGAGTTGAACACCGGGGAGCTGTTTTTT. This sequence encodes CASSASLAELNTGELFF.

V and J are TRBV7-2 and TRBJ2-3; TRBD1 aligns across 9 bases. After removal of 9 bases from V and 6 bases from J, the junction contained 10 bases not matched to a gene. The CDR3 sequence is 14 residues long. CDR1 and CDR2 from the germline V gene are SGHTA and FQGNSA. CDR3 amino acids: CASNRGRVTDTQYF. The CDR3 DNA reads TGTGCCAGTAACAGGGGGCGGGTGACGGATACGCAGTATTTT.

The CDR3 sequence is CASSSYREGEQYF. The CDR3 bases are TGTGCCAGCAGCTCATACAGGGAGGGCGAGCAGTACTTC. This rearrangement joins TRBV13 to TRBJ2-7; TRBD2 might be the D (7 bases). V was trimmed by 4 bases and J by 6 bases, leaving 13 bases between them. This CDR3 has 13 amino acids. Germline V gene lookup returns CDR1 PRHDT and CDR2 FYEKMQ (reference sequence). Drawing the rest from reference TRBV13 and TRBJ2-7, the complete variable domain is AAGVIQSPRHLIKEKRETATLKCYPIPRHDTVYWYQQGPGQDPQFLISFYEKMQSDKGSIPDRFSAQQFSDYHSELNMSSLELGDSALYFCASSSYREGEQYFGPGTRLTVT.

V and J are TRBV6-1 and TRBJ2-4; D is ambiguous. The CDR3 contains 12 residues. Germline assignment: CDR1 MNHNS and CDR2 SASEGT. Trimming removed 3 bases at V and 9 bases at J, with 9 bases between. CDR3 sequence (DNA): TGTGCCAGCAGTGACAGGTATACCATTCAGTACTTC. It translates to CASSDRYTIQYF.

This clone was observed a few times. This chain's CDR3 is CASSRYSREANQPQHF. The CDR3 coding sequence is TGTGCCAGTAGTAGATATTCCAGGGAGGCCAATCAGCCCCAGCATTTT. J is TRBJ1-5 and V is TRBV19; the D gene is possibly TRBD1 (5 bases). This CDR3 region has 16 residues. Germline V gene lookup returns CDR1 LNHDA and CDR2 SQIVND (reference sequence). V gave up 4 bases and J gave up 3 bases, with 16 bases separating them.

V and J are TRBV5-5 and TRBJ1-6, with D hard to call. Trimming removed 5 bases from V and 0 bases from J, with 12 bases in between. The CDR3 totals 16 residues. Germline V CDR1 and CDR2: SGHKS, YYEKEE (reference sequence). CDR3 sequence reads: CASRASDGSYNSPLHF. The CDR3 DNA follows: TGTGCCAGCAGGGCTAGCGATGGCTCCTATAATTCACCCCTCCACTTT. The whole variable domain, remainder taken from reference TRBV5-5 and TRBJ1-6, is DAGVTQSPTHLIKTRGQQVTLRCSPISGHKSVSWYQQVLGQGPQFIFQYYEKEERGRGNFPDRFSARQFPNYSSELNVNALLLGDSALYLCASRASDGSYNSPLHFGNGTRLTVT.

This clone was seen only once. The rearrangement joins TRBV11-2 to TRBJ1-3; TRBD1 matches 7 bases. Germline V gene sequence: CDR1 SGHAT, CDR2 FQNNGV. This CDR3 is built from 16 residues. J gave up 5 bases and V 3 bases, and 10 bases lay outside the gene matches. This chain's CDR3 is CASSFPQQGIRNTIYF. In DNA, the CDR3 is TGTGCCAGCAGCTTTCCACAACAGGGGATCAGAAACACCATATATTTT.

The gene calls are TRBV7-8 and TRBJ2-2, with D possibly matching TRBD2 (6 bases). CDR1 and CDR2 from the germline V gene are SGHVS and FQNEAQ. The CDR3 length is 17 residues. Trimming removed 0 bases from V and 5 bases from J, with 16 bases in between. The CDR3, as DNA: TGTGCCAGCAGCTTAGCGCGGAGTCTAGCGTCAACCGGGGAGCTGTTTTTT. It encodes CASSLARSLASTGELFF.

The chain recombines TRBV6-5 with TRBJ1-6, with 8 bases identical to TRBD1. The CDR3 spans 14 residues. V shed 6 bases, J shed 10 bases, and the junction held 8 bases outside the gene matches. Germline assignment: CDR1 MNHEY and CDR2 SVGAGI. The CDR3: CASRGTGPRSPLHF. CDR3 nucleotide sequence: TGTGCCAGCAGGGGGACAGGTCCCAGGTCACCCCTCCACTTT.